One sample yielded the 6 T cell receptor beta chains listed below, sequenced in a study of shared clonotypes between healthy human individuals. Assay: immunoSEQ multiplex PCR; the TCRdb copy retains only in-frame clones and omits some. The sample yields about a million clones, about 76% seen once. The sequenced sample was memory CD4+ T cells sorted from blood. The subset was: CD45RA-negative fraction. The receptors were sampled from a man younger than 30 in good health.

V gene TRBV18 combines with J gene TRBJ1-1; D remains unclear. The CDR3 covers 11 residues. Germline loops: CDR1 KGHSH, CDR2 LQKENI. The V and J ends lost 6 bases and 7 bases respectively, with 9 bases between them. CDR3 sequence (DNA): TGTGCCAGCTCGGCGAAGTATGAAGCTTTCTTT. This translates into CASSAKYEAFF.

This chain joins TRBV19 and TRBJ2-7, with D tentatively TRBD2 (6 bases). Germline V lookup: CDR1 LNHDA, CDR2 SQIVND (reference sequence). This CDR3 is 16 amino acids long. The V end was cut by 3 bases, the J end by 0 bases, with 15 bases between. CDR3 sequence (DNA): TGTGCCAGTAGTATCGTCCGGGCGGGGACCTCCTACGAGCAGTACTTC. Protein product: CASSIVRAGTSYEQYF.

This chain uses TRBV11-2 with TRBJ2-2; D perhaps matches TRBD2 (7 bases). V lost 5 bases and J 3 bases, leaving 16 bases between the germline ends. CDR1 SGHAT and CDR2 FQNNGV come from the germline V gene. This CDR3 is 16 amino acids long. The CDR3 DNA sequence: TGTGCCAGCAGCCCGCGGAGGGGGGGCTACACCGGGGAGCTGTTTTTT. As protein: CASSPRRGGYTGELFF.

This chain connects TRBV20-1 to TRBJ2-2; D might be TRBD2 (5 bases). This CDR3 spans 11 amino acids. Trimming pared 3 bases from V and 7 bases from J, leaving 6 bases between. The V gene's germline CDR1 is DFQATT and CDR2 SNEGSKA (reference sequence). In nucleotides, the CDR3 is TGCAGTGCTAGCGGAGGCGGGGAGCTGTTTTTT. It translates to CSASGGGELFF.

This chain links TRBV7-2 with TRBJ2-2, with D possibly being TRBD1 (7 bases). Germline CDR1 reads SGHTA; CDR2 reads FQGNSA. The CDR3 is 14 residues long. Trimming removed 6 bases from V and 3 bases from J, with 11 bases in between. CDR3 in DNA: TGTGCCAGCAGACTCAGGGGGGACACCGGGGAGCTGTTTTTT. This encodes CASRLRGDTGELFF.

The V gene is TRBV7-2, the J gene TRBJ1-2, with D tentatively TRBD1 (5 bases). This CDR3 contains 15 residues. Trimming pared 3 bases from V and 1 base from J, leaving 12 bases between. Germline CDR1 SGHTA, CDR2 FQGNSA. CDR3: CASSFDSSLNYGYTF. The CDR3 bases are TGTGCCAGCAGCTTCGACAGCTCCCTTAACTATGGCTACACCTTC.